These 5 T cell receptor beta chains originate from one sample sequenced in a study of CD8+ T cells in alopecia areata. Sequencing used cDNA as its template, made by extracting RNA and reverse transcribing it. The repertoire was sequenced with immunoSEQ multiplex PCR; TCRdb's copy has only in-frame clones and lacks some. The sample holds more than 95,000 clones; approximately 60% are singletons and the top ten take around 2.8%. Sequenced input: CD4+ T cells sorted from blood. The receptor source for this set is a human donor in good health.

CDR3 bases: TGTGCCAGTAGTATAGGACAGCCCGGGGAGCTGTTTTTT. Encoded protein: CASSIGQPGELFF. The chain is built from TRBV19 and TRBJ2-2, with D maybe TRBD1 (5 bases). Germline-derived CDR1 and CDR2 are LNHDA and SQIVND (reference sequence). Trimming took off 1 base at V and 6 bases at J, with 6 bases between the two ends. This CDR3 spans 13 amino acids.

The chain combines TRBV5-6 with TRBJ1-2; 10 bases match TRBD1. CDR1 and CDR2 from the germline V gene are SGHDT and YYEEEE. This CDR3 has 15 residues. The junction had 15 bases not matched to a gene; V was cut back by 2 bases and J by 14 bases. The CDR3 DNA follows: TGTGCCAGCAGCTTTAGGCGATACGGGACAGGGGATGAGACCTTC. Residues: CASSFRRYGTGDETF.

This clone was found a few times. The rearrangement uses TRBV10-3 and TRBJ1-5; the D gene is possibly TRBD1 (6 bases). The V end was cut by 6 bases, the J end by 8 bases, with 14 bases between. This CDR3 is 13 amino acids long. Germline V gene lookup returns CDR1 ENHRY and CDR2 SYGVKD. The CDR3 nucleotides read TGTGCCATCAGCCCCAGGGGCGGAGAGCCCCAGCATTTT. Amino acids: CAISPRGGEPQHF.

As concerns this clone: A read error may produce the germline difference seen at one junction end. V gene TRBV19 combines with J gene TRBJ1-2; D may be TRBD1 (6 bases). This CDR3 contains 14 residues. Germline V gene sequence: CDR1 LNHDA, CDR2 SQIVND (reference sequence). CDR3 amino acids: CASSGQSTYYGYAF. In DNA form, the CDR3 reads TGTGCCAGTAGCGGACAGTCGACCTACTATGGCTACGCCTTC.

The CDR3, as DNA: TGTGCCTGGAATGAAGGGGGAAGCAATCAGCCCCAGCATTTT. This translates into CAWNEGGSNQPQHF. The chain has TRBV30 and TRBJ1-5; tentative D call: TRBD1 (6 bases). The CDR3 covers 14 residues. Per germline, CDR1 GTSNPN and CDR2 SVGIG (reference sequence). The ends were cut back, 4 bases at V and 1 base at J, with 11 bases in the middle.